One and the same sample provided the 21 T cell receptor beta chains below, sequenced in a study of blood T cell repertoires in COVID-19. Clones were sequenced by immunoSEQ multiplex PCR, and TCRdb holds only the in-frame ones, with some missing. This sample has more than 300,000 clones, with around nine tenths found just once. Material: PBMCs or T cells enriched from blood (not recorded which). The receptors stem from a woman younger than 45 who had recovered from COVID-19.

The chain couples TRBV15 to TRBJ1-6, with 12 bases fitting TRBD1. With 0 bases clipped from V and 6 bases from J, the junction kept 3 bases outside the gene matches. The CDR3 has 17 amino acids. Germline V gene lookup returns CDR1 LNHNV and CDR2 YYDKDF (reference sequence). The CDR3 DNA reads as TGTGCCACCAGCAGAGATTGGGACAGGGGGCTTAATTCACCCCTCCACTTT. Translating gives CATSRDWDRGLNSPLHF.

The chain links TRBV12-3 or TRBV12-4 to TRBJ2-7; 10 bases map to TRBD1. The CDR3 runs to 13 residues. With V trimmed by 3 bases and J by 5 bases, 1 base remained unmatched. The chain's CDR3 is CASSLTGGHEQYF. DNA of the CDR3: TGTGCCAGCAGTTTGACAGGGGGCCACGAGCAGTACTTC.

The chain recombines TRBV9 with TRBJ2-5, with TRBD2 matching over 9 bases. From germline, CDR1 is SGDLS and CDR2 YYNGEE. The length of the CDR3 is 15 residues. Trimming at V came to 0 bases and at J to 5 bases, leaving 5 bases not matched to a gene. CDR3 sequence: CASSVGGGVWETQYF. The CDR3 nucleotides read TGTGCCAGCAGCGTAGGCGGGGGGGTTTGGGAGACCCAGTACTTC.

The chain couples TRBV5-1 to TRBJ2-5; D unresolved. The CDR3 contains 11 residues. Per the germline V gene, CDR1 is SGHRS and CDR2 is YFSETQ. The V end was cut by 3 bases, the J end by 5 bases, with 5 bases between. In DNA, the CDR3 is TGCGCCAGCAGCTCCCTTGAGACCCAGTACTTC. This gives the protein CASSSLETQYF. The whole variable domain, remainder taken from reference TRBV5-1 and TRBJ2-5, is KAGVTQTPRYLIKTRGQQVTLSCSPISGHRSVSWYQQTPGQGLQFLFEYFSETQRNKGNFPGRFSGRQFSNSRSEMNVSTLELGDSALYLCASSSLETQYFGPGTRLLVL.

This chain links TRBV19 with TRBJ1-3; TRBD1 matches 11 bases. This CDR3 is 14 amino acids long. Unmatched junction bases numbered 3, after V lost 3 bases and J lost 8 bases. Germline assignment: CDR1 LNHDA and CDR2 SQIVND (reference sequence). The CDR3 nucleotides read TGTGCCAGTAGTATTGGACAGGGGGCGGACACCATATATTTT. It encodes CASSIGQGADTIYF.

Worth noting for this clone: The sample carries other DNA sequences with the same CDR3. The J gene is TRBJ1-2, the V gene TRBV30, with 7 bases that match TRBD1. V shed 0 bases and J 5 bases; nucleotides not matched to a gene: 3. CDR1 GTSNPN and CDR2 SVGIG come from the germline V gene (reference sequence). There are 13 residues in the CDR3. In nucleotides, the CDR3 is TGTGCCTGGAGTGTCGAGGGGGCGTATGGCTACACCTTC. Translation: CAWSVEGAYGYTF.

J is TRBJ1-5 and V is TRBV3-1 (or the pseudogene TRBV3-2); the D gene is possibly TRBD1 (6 bases). Germline assignment: CDR1 LGHDT and CDR2 YNNKEL (reference sequence). The CDR3 covers 17 residues. Trimming shortened V by 1 base and J by 1 base, and 14 bases separated the two germline ends. The CDR3 protein is CASSQVYYRVSNQPQHF. The CDR3 nucleotides read TGTGCCAGCAGCCAAGTGTACTACAGGGTCAGCAATCAGCCCCAGCATTTT.

V and J are TRBV19 and TRBJ1-1, with TRBD1 identical over 7 bases. Germline CDR1 reads LNHDA; CDR2 reads SQIVND (reference sequence). The CDR3 is 13 amino acids. Trimming cost V 8 bases and J 0 bases; bases outside gene matches: 3. The CDR3 here is CASGTAVNTEAFF. The DNA of the CDR3 is TGTGCCAGTGGGACAGCAGTGAACACTGAAGCTTTCTTT. Combining the CDR3 with reference TRBV19 and TRBJ1-1 gives the whole variable domain DGGITQSPKYLFRKEGQNVTLSCEQNLNHDAMYWYRQDPGQGLRLIYYSQIVNDFQKGDIAEGYSVSREKKESFPLTVTSAQKNPTAFYLCASGTAVNTEAFFGQGTRLTVV.

This clone was recorded once. This sequence joins TRBV21-1 and TRBJ1-2; the table names TRBD1, a call not compared with the DNA. TRBV21-1 is a pseudogene segment. CDR3 length equals 15 residues. The CDR3 protein is CASSPQGANLYGYTF. In DNA form, the CDR3 reads TGTGCCAGCAGCCCACAGGGGGCCAACCTCTATGGCTACACCTTC.

The chain combines TRBV28 with TRBJ1-5, with D tentatively TRBD1 (6 bases). Trimming left V 5 bases short and J 7 bases short, with 18 bases between. From germline, CDR1 is MDHEN and CDR2 SYDVKM. The CDR3 consists of 15 residues. The CDR3 nucleotides read TGTGCCAGCAGTCCGGTACAGGGTCCTAAACAGCCCCAGCATTTT. Translating gives CASSPVQGPKQPQHF.

The V call is TRBV19, the J call TRBJ1-1, with a tentative D call TRBD1 (5 bases). This CDR3 comprises 17 residues. Germline V gene sequence: CDR1 LNHDA, CDR2 SQIVND (reference sequence). Trimming removed 4 bases at V and 4 bases at J, with 22 bases between. Here the CDR3 DNA reads TGTGCCAGTAGTAAAGGTAGGGGCCTCTCTTTATTCACTGAAGCTTTCTTT. Protein sequence: CASSKGRGLSLFTEAFF.

The gene calls are TRBV10-3 and TRBJ2-7; 11 bases agree with TRBD1. Trimming cost V 3 bases and J 2 bases; bases outside gene matches: 3. The germline V gene encodes CDR1 ENHRY and CDR2 SYGVKD. This CDR3 is built from 15 residues. The CDR3 region has the DNA TGTGCCATCAGTGACAGGGACAGGGGGACCTACGAGCAGTACTTC. It yields the protein CAISDRDRGTYEQYF.

This chain connects TRBV2 to TRBJ2-2; no definite D call. Trimming took off 4 bases at V and 6 bases at J, with 3 bases between the two ends. The CDR3 spans 11 residues. Per the germline V gene, CDR1 is SNHLY and CDR2 is FYNNEI. The CDR3 protein is CASSVAGELFF. CDR3 nucleotides: TGTGCCAGCAGTGTCGCCGGGGAGCTGTTTTTT.

This clone was observed once. The V call is TRBV30, the J call TRBJ1-1; D possibly corresponds to TRBD1 (6 bases). The CDR3 has 13 amino acids. Germline V gene sequence: CDR1 GTSNPN, CDR2 SVGIG (reference sequence). The V end was cut by 2 bases, the J end by 6 bases, with 13 bases between. CDR3 in DNA: TGTGCCTGGAGTACGTCAGGGGTCGCTGAAGCTTTCTTT. Its translation: CAWSTSGVAEAFF.

The chain carries TRBV10-3 and TRBJ1-5, with 7 nucleotides matching TRBD1. The V gene's germline CDR1 is ENHRY and CDR2 SYGVKD. The CDR3 runs 16 residues. The V gene end was trimmed by 2 bases and the J gene end by 2 bases; junction bases not matched to a gene: 6. The DNA of the CDR3 is TGTGCCATCAGTGAGACCCAGACAGGGCGCAATCAGCCCCAGCATTTT. This translates into CAISETQTGRNQPQHF.

The CDR3 coding sequence is TGTGCCAGCAGCCTTGGGACAGCCTATGGCTACACCTTC. Its translation is CASSLGTAYGYTF. The rearrangement links TRBV7-8 to TRBJ1-2; 7 bases fit TRBD1. V dropped 5 bases and J dropped 4; count of bases not matched to a gene: 4. Germline V CDR1 and CDR2: SGHVS, FQNEAQ. This CDR3 contains 13 residues.

A remark on this clone: One end of the junction varies from germline; a read error may be responsible. The J gene is TRBJ2-5, the V gene TRBV7-7; D might be TRBD1 (8 bases). The length of the CDR3 is 13 residues. CDR1 is SSHAT and CDR2 is FNYEAQ in the germline V gene (reference sequence). The CDR3 DNA follows: TGTGCTAGCAGCGGACAGGGAGGGGAGACCCAGTACTTC. Translation gives CASSGQGGETQYF.

The gene calls are TRBV3-1 (or the pseudogene TRBV3-2) and TRBJ2-1, with D unresolved. Germline V lookup: CDR1 LGHDT, CDR2 YNNKEL (reference sequence). Between the trimmed V and J ends, which lost 1 base and 4 bases, there was a span of 11 bases. The length of the CDR3 is 15 residues. DNA of the CDR3: TGTGCCAGCAGCCAAGGGGCCCCCCCTTACAATGAGCAGTTCTTC. Protein sequence: CASSQGAPPYNEQFF.

The V and J genes are TRBV27 and TRBJ2-6; 12 nucleotides line up with TRBD2. Germline lookup yields CDR1 MNHEY and CDR2 SMNVEV (reference sequence). The length of the CDR3 is 20 residues. J lost 8 bases, V lost 3 bases, and 17 bases had no gene match. The CDR3 coding sequence is TGTGCCAGCAGTTTCCACCGACTAGCGGGGGCTACTCTGGGGACCAACGTCCTGACTTTC. Its protein is CASSFHRLAGATLGTNVLTF.

This rearrangement joins TRBV19 to TRBJ2-1; 14 nucleotides agree with TRBD2. This CDR3 comprises 15 residues. Germline lookup yields CDR1 LNHDA and CDR2 SQIVND (reference sequence). Losses at the gene ends were 7 bases for V and 4 bases for J; bases not matched to a gene: 3. For the CDR3, the DNA is TGTGCCAGTACCTGGACTAGCGGGGGGTACAATGAGCAGTTCTTC. It is translated as CASTWTSGGYNEQFF.

The CDR3 nucleotides are TGTGCCAGCAGCCTAGGACAGGGAGTGCCCTCCTACAATGAGCAGTTCTTC. Protein: CASSLGQGVPSYNEQFF. The J gene is TRBJ2-1, the V gene TRBV7-9; TRBD1 matches at 8 bases. The CDR3 is 17 amino acids. The trim removed 5 bases at V and 0 bases at J, leaving 9 bases unmatched. The V gene's germline CDR1 is SEHNR and CDR2 FQNEAQ (reference sequence).